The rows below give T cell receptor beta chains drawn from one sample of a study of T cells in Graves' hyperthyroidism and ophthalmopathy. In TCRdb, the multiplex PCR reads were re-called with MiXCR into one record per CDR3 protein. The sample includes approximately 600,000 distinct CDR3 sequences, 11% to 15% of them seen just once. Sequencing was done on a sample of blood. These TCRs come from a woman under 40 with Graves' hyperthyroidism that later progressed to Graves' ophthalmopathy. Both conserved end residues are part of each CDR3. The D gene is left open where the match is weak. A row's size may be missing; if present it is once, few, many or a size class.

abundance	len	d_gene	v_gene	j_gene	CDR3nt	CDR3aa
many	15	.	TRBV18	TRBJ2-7	TGTGCCAGCTCACCTTTAGAGGAGCAGATCGACGAGCAGTACTTC	CASSPLEEQIDEQYF
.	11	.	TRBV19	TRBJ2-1	TGTGCCTGTTCACCGGGGGTTGAGCAGTTCTTC	CACSPGVEQFF
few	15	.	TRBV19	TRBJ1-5	TGTGCCAGTAGTAAGAGAGAGGGGAAGAATCAGCCCCAGCATTTT	CASSKREGKNQPQHF
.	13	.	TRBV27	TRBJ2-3	TGTGCCAGCAGTTTCGGGGTTTTAAATACGCAGTATTTT	CASSFGVLNTQYF
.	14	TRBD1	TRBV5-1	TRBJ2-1	TGCGCCAGCTGGACAGGGAGGTTCGTCAATGAGCAGTTCTTC	CASWTGRFVNEQFF
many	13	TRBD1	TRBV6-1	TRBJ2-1	TGTGCCAGCACCTACGACAGGGGGAGTGAGCAGTTCTTC	CASTYDRGSEQFF
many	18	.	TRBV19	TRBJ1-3	TGTGCCAGTACCCTGACATCAGGACAGCTAATGGGTGGAAACACCATATATTTT	CASTLTSGQLMGGNTIYF
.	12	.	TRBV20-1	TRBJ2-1	TGCAGTGCTAGAGATCTAGGGGTCTTGGAGTTCTTC	CSARDLGVLEFF
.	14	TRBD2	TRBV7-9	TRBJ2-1	TGTGCCAGCAGCCCTAGCGGGGTATACAATGAGCAGTTCTTC	CASSPSGVYNEQFF
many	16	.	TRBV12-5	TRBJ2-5	TGTGCTAGTGCCCTCCACACGGGGCAGGCAAGGGTGACCCAGTACTTC	CASALHTGQARVTQYF
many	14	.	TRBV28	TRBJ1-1	TGCGCCAGCAGCTCCCAGGGGCTGAACACTGAAGCTTTCTTT	CASSSQGLNTEAFF
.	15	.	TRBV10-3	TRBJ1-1	TGTGCCATCAGTGCGGTCGGGCGTTTGGGCACTGAAGCTTTCTTT	CAISAVGRLGTEAFF
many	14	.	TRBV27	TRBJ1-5	TGTGCCAGCAGTTTATCAGGGAGCAATCAGCCCCAGCATTTT	CASSLSGSNQPQHF
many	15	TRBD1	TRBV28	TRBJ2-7	TGTGCCAGCAGTGATCGACAGGGGATTTCCTACGAGCAGTACTTC	CASSDRQGISYEQYF
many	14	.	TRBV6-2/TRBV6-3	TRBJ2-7	TGTGCCAGCAGTTACTCCGAGGGACAACCTGAGCAGTACTTC	CASSYSEGQPEQYF
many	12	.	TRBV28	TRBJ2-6	TGTGCCAGTGGAGTAGGGGCCAACGTCCTGACTTTC	CASGVGANVLTF
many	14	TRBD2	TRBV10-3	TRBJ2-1	TGTGCCATGGGACTAGCGGGGGGAAAGAATGAGCAGTTCTTC	CAMGLAGGKNEQFF
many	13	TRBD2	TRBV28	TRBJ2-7	TGTGCCAGCAGGGGCGGGAGTTACTACGAGCAGTACTTC	CASRGGSYYEQYF
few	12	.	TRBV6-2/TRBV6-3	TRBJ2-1	TGTGCCAGCAGCTCCAATTACAATGAGCAGTTCTTC	CASSSNYNEQFF
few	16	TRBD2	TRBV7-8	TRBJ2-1	TGTGCCAGCAGCTTAGCGCGGCGGGAGCTGAGTAATGAGCAGTTCTTC	CASSLARRELSNEQFF
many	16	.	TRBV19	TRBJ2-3	TGTGCCAGTAGTATAGAAGGGAGAGGGGGGACAGATACGCAGTATTTT	CASSIEGRGGTDTQYF
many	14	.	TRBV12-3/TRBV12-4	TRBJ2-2	TGTGCCAGCAGTTTCCTACAGGGCTCCGGGGAGCTGTTTTTT	CASSFLQGSGELFF
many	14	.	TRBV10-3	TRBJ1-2	TGTGCCATCAGTGAAGTCGGTACTAACTATGGCTACACCTTC	CAISEVGTNYGYTF
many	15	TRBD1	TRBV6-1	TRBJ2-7	TGTGCCAGCAGTGAAGGACAGGGGGAAATCTACGAGCAGTACTTC	CASSEGQGEIYEQYF
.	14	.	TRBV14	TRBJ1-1	TGTGCCAGCAGCCAAGACGACAGTGGGTGGGGAGCTTTCTTT	CASSQDDSGWGAFF
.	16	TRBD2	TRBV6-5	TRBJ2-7	TGTGCCAGCAGTTACTCAGGACTAGCGGGAGAGTACGAGCAGTACTTC	CASSYSGLAGEYEQYF
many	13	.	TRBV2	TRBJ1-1	TGTGCCAGCAGTGCCAGGGAGAGGACTGAAGCTTTCTTT	CASSARERTEAFF
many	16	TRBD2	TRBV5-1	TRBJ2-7	TGCGCCAGCAGCCCTCTAATTAGCGGGAGCTCCTACGAGCAGTACTTC	CASSPLISGSSYEQYF
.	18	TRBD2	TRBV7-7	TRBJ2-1	TGTGCTAGCAGCTTGGGGACTAGCGGTACTAACTCCTACAATGAGCAGTTCTTC	CASSLGTSGTNSYNEQFF
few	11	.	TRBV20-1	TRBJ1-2	TGCAGTGCCGCACTCGACGGGATCTACACCTTC	CSAALDGIYTF
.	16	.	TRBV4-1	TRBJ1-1	TGCGCCAGCAGCCAAGAAGGTATTGGAATCTACACTGAAGCTTTCTTT	CASSQEGIGIYTEAFF
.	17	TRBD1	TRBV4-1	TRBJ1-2	TGCGCCAGCAGCCAAGATTGGGGACAGATATCTAACTATGGCTACACCTTC	CASSQDWGQISNYGYTF
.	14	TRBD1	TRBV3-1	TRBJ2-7	TGTGCCAGCAGCCAAGAGGGGACAGGGGACGAGCAGTACTTC	CASSQEGTGDEQYF
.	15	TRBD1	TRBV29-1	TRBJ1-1	TGCAGCGTTGGCGGGGGACAGGGATTGGGCACTGAAGCTTTCTTT	CSVGGGQGLGTEAFF
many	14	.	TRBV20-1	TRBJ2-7	TGCAGTGTAAGGAGGCTGCTACGGGCCAACGAGCAGTACTTC	CSVRRLLRANEQYF
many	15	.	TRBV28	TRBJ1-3	TGTGCCAGCAGCGACTCCTTTCGCTCTGGAAACACCATATATTTT	CASSDSFRSGNTIYF
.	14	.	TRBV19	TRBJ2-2	TGTGCCAGTACAACGGGAGAGTACACCGGGGAGCTGTTTTTT	CASTTGEYTGELFF
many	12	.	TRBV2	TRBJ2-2	TGTGCCAGCACCGATAACACCGGGGAGCTGTTTTTT	CASTDNTGELFF
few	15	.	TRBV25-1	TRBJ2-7	TGTGCCAGCAGTGATAATAGGGGACTTACCTACGAGCAGTACTTC	CASSDNRGLTYEQYF
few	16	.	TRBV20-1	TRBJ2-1	TGCAGTGCTAGAGATTCCGGGAGCACTTTCTACAATGAGCAGTTCTTC	CSARDSGSTFYNEQFF
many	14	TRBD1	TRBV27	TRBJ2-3	TGTGCCAGCAGTTTTGGACAGGGCCGAGATACGCAGTATTTT	CASSFGQGRDTQYF
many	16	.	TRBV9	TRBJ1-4	TGTGCCAGCAGCGCCCTGTGGCCCGGGAGCGGAGAAAAACTGTTTTTT	CASSALWPGSGEKLFF